The TCR beta chain described here comes from a study of regulatory T cells in long-lasting Graves disease. In regard to this clonotype: What it recognizes is unknown.

Study-level results: Repertoires from persistent disease leaned toward TRBV28, TRBJ1-2 and TRBJ2-5.

With iRepertoire HTBI primers and Arm-PCR of CDR3 regions, TCR beta libraries were built. TCRdb reprocessed the multiplex PCR reads with MiXCR, giving one entry per CDR3 protein. The sample lists 600,000 to 650,000 distinct CDR3 sequences; approximately 15% were seen once. Time point in this sample: newly diagnosed GD, antithyroid drugs for less than 3 months. Extracted PBMC RNA gave rise to the TCR library. CDR1 and CDR2 from the germline V gene are SNHLY and FYNNEI. Trimming stripped 6 bases from V and 7 bases from J, with 15 bases between. This CDR3 is built from 13 residues. These records were also assigned to another study, of T cells in Graves' hyperthyroidism and ophthalmopathy. From that paper: First-round RT-PCR targeting the TCR CDR3 was performed with the HTBI primer set. Most thyroid clonotypes expanded above 0.001 appeared in blood too.

The sample in question was peripheral blood mononuclear cells (PBMCs), obtained at new diagnosis, from a patient treated with antithyroid drugs. This clonotype was sampled from a woman aged 30 to 39 with Graves disease. The gene calls are TRBV2 and TRBJ1-1; the D is unclear. DNA for the CDR3: TGTGCCAGCAGGATCGACATTGTAAATGAAGCTTTCTTT. Translating it yields CASRIDIVNEAFF.